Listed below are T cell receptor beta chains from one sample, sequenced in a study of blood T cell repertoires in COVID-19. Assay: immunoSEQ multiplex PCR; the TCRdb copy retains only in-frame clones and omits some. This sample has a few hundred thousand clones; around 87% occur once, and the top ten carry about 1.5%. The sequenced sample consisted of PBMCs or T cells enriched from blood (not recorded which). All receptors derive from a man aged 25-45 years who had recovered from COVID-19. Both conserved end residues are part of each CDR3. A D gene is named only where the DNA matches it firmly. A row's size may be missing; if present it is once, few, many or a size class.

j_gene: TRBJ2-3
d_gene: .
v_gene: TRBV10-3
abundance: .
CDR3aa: CAISEQGTGTDTQYF
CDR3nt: TGTGCCATCAGTGAGCAGGGGACGGGCACAGATACGCAGTATTTT

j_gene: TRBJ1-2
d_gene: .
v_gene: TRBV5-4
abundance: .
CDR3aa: CASSLAGGDYGYTF
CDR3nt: TGTGCCAGCAGCTTGGCCGGGGGTGACTATGGCTACACCTTC

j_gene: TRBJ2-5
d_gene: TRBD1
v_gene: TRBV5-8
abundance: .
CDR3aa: CASSLQGAKTQYF
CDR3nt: TGTGCCAGCAGCTTGCAGGGGGCGAAGACCCAGTACTTC

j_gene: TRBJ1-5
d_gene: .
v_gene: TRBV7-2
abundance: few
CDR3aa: CASSLDRQLNQPQHF
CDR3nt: TGTGCCAGCAGCTTAGACCGACAGCTCAATCAGCCCCAGCATTTT

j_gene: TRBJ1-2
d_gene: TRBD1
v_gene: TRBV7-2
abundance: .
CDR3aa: CASSSDRGLRGYTF
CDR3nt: TGTGCCAGCAGCTCGGACAGGGGACTTCGCGGCTACACCTTC

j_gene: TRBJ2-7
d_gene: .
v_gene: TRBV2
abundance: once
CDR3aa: CASRGVEQYF
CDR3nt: TGTGCCAGCCGAGGTGTCGAGCAGTACTTC

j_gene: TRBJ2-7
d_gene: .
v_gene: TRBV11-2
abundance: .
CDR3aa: CASSAAKARASYEQYF
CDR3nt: TGTGCCAGCAGCGCTGCGAAGGCCAGGGCCTCCTACGAGCAGTACTTC

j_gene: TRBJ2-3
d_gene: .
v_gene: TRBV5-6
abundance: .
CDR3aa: CASSLLTTSTDTQYF
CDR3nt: TGTGCCAGCAGCCTGCTGACAACTAGCACAGATACGCAGTATTTT

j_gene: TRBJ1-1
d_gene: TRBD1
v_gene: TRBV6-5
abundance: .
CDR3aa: CASSQGQEAFF
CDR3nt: TGTGCCAGCAGTCAGGGACAGGAAGCTTTCTTT

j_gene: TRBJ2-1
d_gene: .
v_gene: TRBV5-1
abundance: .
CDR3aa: CASAGFGHNEQFF
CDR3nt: TGCGCCAGCGCAGGGTTTGGCCACAATGAGCAGTTCTTC